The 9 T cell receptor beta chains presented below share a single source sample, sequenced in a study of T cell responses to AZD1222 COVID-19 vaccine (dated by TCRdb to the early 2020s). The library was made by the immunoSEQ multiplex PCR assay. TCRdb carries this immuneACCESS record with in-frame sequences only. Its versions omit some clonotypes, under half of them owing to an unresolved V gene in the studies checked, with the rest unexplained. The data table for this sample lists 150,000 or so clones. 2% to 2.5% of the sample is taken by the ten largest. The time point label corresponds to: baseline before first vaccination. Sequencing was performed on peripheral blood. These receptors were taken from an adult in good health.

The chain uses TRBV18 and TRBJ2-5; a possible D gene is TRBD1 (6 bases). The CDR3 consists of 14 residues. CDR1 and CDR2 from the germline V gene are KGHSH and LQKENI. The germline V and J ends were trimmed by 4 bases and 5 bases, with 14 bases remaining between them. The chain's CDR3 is CASSRTGSGETQYF. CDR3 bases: TGTGCCAGCTCACGAACAGGGAGTGGGGAGACCCAGTACTTC.

CDR3 in DNA: TGTGCCAGCAGCTCCCTCCTAGCGGGGATCCCAGGGCGGGCGAACACAGATACGCAGTATTTT. Protein: CASSSLLAGIPGRANTDTQYF. This rearrangement joins TRBV13 to TRBJ2-3; the match to TRBD2 covers 9 bases. Unmatched junction bases numbered 22, after V lost 4 bases and J lost 2 bases. The germline CDR1 and CDR2 sequences are PRHDT and FYEKMQ (reference sequence). This CDR3 spans 21 amino acids.

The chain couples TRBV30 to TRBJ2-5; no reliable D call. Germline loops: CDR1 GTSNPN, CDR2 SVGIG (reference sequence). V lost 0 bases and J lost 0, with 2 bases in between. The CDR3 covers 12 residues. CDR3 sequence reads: CAWSVDQETQYF. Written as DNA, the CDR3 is TGTGCCTGGAGTGTAGACCAAGAGACCCAGTACTTC.

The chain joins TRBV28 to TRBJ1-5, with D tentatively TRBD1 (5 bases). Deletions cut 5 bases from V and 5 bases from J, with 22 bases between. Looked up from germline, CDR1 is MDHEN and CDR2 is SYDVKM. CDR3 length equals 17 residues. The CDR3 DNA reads TGTGCCAGCAGTCAATTCACGTGGCAGGGTAGTGATCAGCCCCAGCATTTT. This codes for CASSQFTWQGSDQPQHF.

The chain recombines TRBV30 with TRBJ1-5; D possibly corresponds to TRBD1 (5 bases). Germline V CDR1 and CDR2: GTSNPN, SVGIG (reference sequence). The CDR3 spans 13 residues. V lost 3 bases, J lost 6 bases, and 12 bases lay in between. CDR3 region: CAWSGGGSQPQHF. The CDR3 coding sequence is TGTGCCTGGAGCGGGGGTGGTAGTCAGCCCCAGCATTTT.

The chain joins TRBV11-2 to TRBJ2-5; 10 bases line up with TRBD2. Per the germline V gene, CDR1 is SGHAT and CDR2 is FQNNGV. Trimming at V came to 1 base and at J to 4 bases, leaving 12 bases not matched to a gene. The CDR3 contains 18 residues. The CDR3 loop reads CASSLVAGGFALGETQYF. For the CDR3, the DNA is TGTGCCAGCAGCTTAGTAGCGGGGGGTTTTGCGCTAGGAGAGACCCAGTACTTC.

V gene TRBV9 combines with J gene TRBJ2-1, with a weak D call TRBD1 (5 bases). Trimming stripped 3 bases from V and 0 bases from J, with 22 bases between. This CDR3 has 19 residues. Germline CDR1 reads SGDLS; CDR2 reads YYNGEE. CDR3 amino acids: CASSGKGKSTVTSYNEQFF. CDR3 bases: TGTGCCAGCAGCGGCAAAGGAAAATCGACAGTGACCTCCTACAATGAGCAGTTCTTC.

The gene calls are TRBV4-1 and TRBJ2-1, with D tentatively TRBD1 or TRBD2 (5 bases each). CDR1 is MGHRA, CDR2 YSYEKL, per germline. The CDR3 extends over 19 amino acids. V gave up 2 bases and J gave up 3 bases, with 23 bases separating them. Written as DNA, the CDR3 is TGCGCCAGCAGCCAATATCGGGGCAGTTCAAGTAGCAACTACAATGAGCAGTTCTTC. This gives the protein CASSQYRGSSSSNYNEQFF.

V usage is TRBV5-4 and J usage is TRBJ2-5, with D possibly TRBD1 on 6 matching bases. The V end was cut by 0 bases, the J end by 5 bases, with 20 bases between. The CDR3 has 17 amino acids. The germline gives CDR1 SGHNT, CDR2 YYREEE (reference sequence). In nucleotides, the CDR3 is TGTGCCAGCAGCTTGGGGGGGCAACGGCGGGCTCGGGAGACCCAGTACTTC. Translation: CASSLGGQRRARETQYF. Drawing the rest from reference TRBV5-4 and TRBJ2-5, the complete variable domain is ETGVTQSPTHLIKTRGQQVTLRCSSQSGHNTVSWYQQALGQGPQFIFQYYREEENGRGNFPPRFSGLQFPNYSSELNVNALELDDSALYLCASSLGGQRRARETQYFGPGTRLLVL.